These 10 T cell receptor beta chains share one sample of origin, sequenced in a study of regulatory T cells in long-lasting Graves disease. Libraries of TCR beta came from iRepertoire HTBI primers plus Arm-PCR of CDR3 regions. In TCRdb, the multiplex PCR reads were re-called with MiXCR into one record per CDR3 protein. The profile shows a few hundred thousand distinct CDR3 sequences, approximately 12% of them singletons. Regarding time point: newly diagnosed GD, antithyroid drugs for less than 3 months. RNA extracted from PBMCs served as the sequencing template. This sample was shared with a second study, whose subject was T cells in Graves' hyperthyroidism and ophthalmopathy.

The specimen comprised peripheral blood mononuclear cells (PBMCs), sampled at new diagnosis, from a patient treated with antithyroid drugs. The receptors here all came from a man aged 25 to 40 with Graves disease.

This clonotype occurred many times. V usage is TRBV30 and J usage is TRBJ1-2, with 8 bases fitting TRBD1. Germline V gives CDR1 GTSNPN, CDR2 SVGIG (reference sequence). V lost 2 bases to trimming and J lost 4 bases; unmatched junction nucleotides: 3. This CDR3 region has 13 residues. The CDR3 loop is CAWSPTGAYGYTF. For the CDR3, the DNA is TGTGCCTGGAGTCCGACAGGGGCCTATGGCTACACCTTC.

This clonotype was observed at least ten times. This rearrangement joins TRBV29-1 to TRBJ2-3; no clear D gene. The V end was cut by 2 bases, the J end by 3 bases, with 6 bases between. Germline V gene lookup returns CDR1 SQVTM and CDR2 ANQGSEA. The CDR3 runs 12 residues. This CDR3 is CSVEQDTDTQYF. In nucleotides, the CDR3 is TGCAGCGTTGAACAGGATACAGATACGCAGTATTTT.

In its sample, this clonotype was seen a few times. The V gene is TRBV29-1, the J gene TRBJ2-6; D remains unclear. The CDR3 totals 13 residues. V was clipped by 5 bases and J by 2 bases, with 7 bases between them. Germline V gives CDR1 SQVTM, CDR2 ANQGSEA. The CDR3 coding sequence is TGCAGCGTTTTGGAGCCTGGGGCCAACGTCCTGACTTTC. Translation: CSVLEPGANVLTF.

This clonotype has at least ten counts. This chain joins TRBV6-1 and TRBJ2-1; D may match TRBD1 or TRBD2 (6 bases each). This CDR3 region has 16 residues. Trimming stripped 1 base from V and 0 bases from J, with 10 bases between. Germline assignment: CDR1 MNHNS and CDR2 SASEGT. The CDR3 DNA follows: TGTGCCAGCAGTGAAGAGGGGGGCAGCTCCTACAATGAGCAGTTCTTC. It codes for CASSEEGGSSYNEQFF.

This clonotype was seen at least ten times. The chain recombines TRBV15 with TRBJ1-2; tentative D call: TRBD1 (5 bases). The V gene lost 1 base and the J gene lost 3 bases, with 9 bases spanning the gap. The CDR3 contains 14 residues. In germline, CDR1 is LNHNV, CDR2 YYDKDF (reference sequence). The CDR3 coding sequence is TGTGCCACCAGCAGAGGAGGGGACTACTATGGCTACACCTTC. This translates into CATSRGGDYYGYTF.

This clonotype was detected ten times or more. The CDR3 spells CSVNPPGQGSEAFF. DNA of the CDR3: TGCAGCGTTAATCCTCCGGGACAGGGCTCTGAAGCTTTCTTT. The rearrangement links TRBV29-1 to TRBJ1-1; TRBD1 agrees at 9 bases. The CDR3 is 14 residues long. Per germline, CDR1 SQVTM and CDR2 ANQGSEA. Trimming took 5 bases from V and 6 from J; bases not matched to a gene: 10.

This clonotype was counted ten times or more. The V call is TRBV5-1, the J call TRBJ2-1; TRBD2 agrees at 10 bases. Germline V gives CDR1 SGHRS, CDR2 YFSETQ. V lost 4 bases to trimming and J lost 8 bases; unmatched junction nucleotides: 15. This CDR3 spans 17 amino acids. CDR3 sequence (DNA): TGCGCCAGCAGCCCTGGGGTGGTAGCGGGAGGTCCCCATGAGCAGTTCTTC. It codes for CASSPGVVAGGPHEQFF. Based on the CDR3 plus reference TRBV5-1 and TRBJ2-1, the full variable domain is KAGVTQTPRYLIKTRGQQVTLSCSPISGHRSVSWYQQTPGQGLQFLFEYFSETQRNKGNFPGRFSGRQFSNSRSEMNVSTLELGDSALYLCASSPGVVAGGPHEQFFGPGTRLTVL.

This clonotype was counted many times. The chain has TRBV19 and TRBJ1-2; maybe TRBD1 (5 bases). The length of the CDR3 is 15 residues. The V end was cut by 3 bases, the J end by 6 bases, with 17 bases between. From germline, CDR1 is LNHDA and CDR2 SQIVND (reference sequence). The chain's CDR3 is CASSIGHGRVNGYTF. The CDR3 DNA sequence: TGTGCCAGTAGTATCGGACATGGGCGGGTCAATGGCTACACCTTC.

The V gene is TRBV7-9, the J gene TRBJ2-7; D may correspond to TRBD1 or TRBD2 (5 bases each). The germline V and J ends were trimmed by 1 base and 2 bases, with 15 bases remaining between them. Germline values: CDR1 SEHNR, CDR2 FQNEAQ (reference sequence). This CDR3 region has 16 residues. The CDR3 coding sequence is TGTGCCAGCAGCTTAGATGCCGGGACCAGAGCCTACGAGCAGTACTTC. Amino acids: CASSLDAGTRAYEQYF.

This clonotype has a count of ten or more. This rearrangement joins TRBV11-2 to TRBJ2-5, with 14 bases aligning to TRBD2. There are 16 residues in the CDR3. Per germline, CDR1 SGHAT and CDR2 FQNNGV. Trimming at V came to 5 bases and at J to 3 bases, leaving 5 bases not matched to a gene. The CDR3 DNA is TGTGCCAGCAGCCCGGGACTAGCGGGAGAGGAAGAGACCCAGTACTTC. Its translation: CASSPGLAGEEETQYF.